The T cell receptor beta chain under discussion was sequenced for a study of T cell responses to AZD1222 COVID-19 vaccine. Findings and caveats of the study: Repertoire samples came only from after the peak T cell response. Donors were mostly white British, more females; clonal diversity possibly underestimated. Spike-specific TCR breadth and depth grew following two AZD1222 doses.

Clones were read by immunoSEQ multiplex PCR, and TCRdb kept only the in-frame ones, dropping some. The data contain about 150,000 clones, 88% of them singletons. This clone came up once. What it binds is not known. The CDR3 has 14 residues. V lost 7 bases to trimming and J lost 2 bases, with 15 bases between them. Germline lookup yields CDR1 SNHLY and CDR2 FYNNEI. The sequencing here drew on peripheral blood, taken on day 0 of AZD1222 vaccination. This chain uses TRBV2 with TRBJ2-7; D possibly matches TRBD1 or TRBD2 (5 bases each). This receptor was taken from an adult in good health. CDR3 in DNA: TGTGCCAGCACTCGGGACGGAGGTGCCTACGAGCAGTACTTC. Its protein product is CASTRDGGAYEQYF.